This T cell receptor beta chain appears in the sequencing data of a study of Ad26.COV2.S vaccination and SARS-CoV-2 variants. Study-wide background: Each vaccinee took Ad26.COV2.S intramuscularly, once or twice 56 days apart.

The study, taken as a whole, reports: Post-vaccination breadth of spike-specific CD8+ and CD4+ T cell responses was reportedly substantial. Vaccine and placebo groups showed comparable non-spike TCR breadth.

Treatment described: roughly 19 received Ad26.COV2.S at low or high dose, single or two shots; several received placebo; per-sample allocation not given. Samples analyzed were those drawn on day 63 after the first vaccine or placebo injection. CDR1 SGHKS and CDR2 YYEKEE come from the germline V gene (reference sequence). Germline trimming cut 4 bases from V and 7 bases from J; bases unmatched to any gene: 12. The CDR3 has 16 residues. Assay: immunoSEQ multiplex PCR; the TCRdb copy retains only in-frame clones and omits some. This table has hundreds of thousands of clones, 80% to 90% appearing once. For this clone: Its antigen is not identified.

Sequenced material: peripheral blood, taken in a trial of Ad26.COV2.S vaccine versus placebo. The receptor was derived from a person aged 18-60 years who received the Ad26.COV2.S COVID-19 vaccine or a placebo. The V and J genes are TRBV5-5 and TRBJ1-2; 11 nucleotides agree with TRBD1. The CDR3 sequence: CASSPDRGQELSGYTF. CDR3 sequence (DNA): TGTGCCAGCAGCCCGGACAGGGGGCAAGAGTTGAGTGGCTACACCTTC.